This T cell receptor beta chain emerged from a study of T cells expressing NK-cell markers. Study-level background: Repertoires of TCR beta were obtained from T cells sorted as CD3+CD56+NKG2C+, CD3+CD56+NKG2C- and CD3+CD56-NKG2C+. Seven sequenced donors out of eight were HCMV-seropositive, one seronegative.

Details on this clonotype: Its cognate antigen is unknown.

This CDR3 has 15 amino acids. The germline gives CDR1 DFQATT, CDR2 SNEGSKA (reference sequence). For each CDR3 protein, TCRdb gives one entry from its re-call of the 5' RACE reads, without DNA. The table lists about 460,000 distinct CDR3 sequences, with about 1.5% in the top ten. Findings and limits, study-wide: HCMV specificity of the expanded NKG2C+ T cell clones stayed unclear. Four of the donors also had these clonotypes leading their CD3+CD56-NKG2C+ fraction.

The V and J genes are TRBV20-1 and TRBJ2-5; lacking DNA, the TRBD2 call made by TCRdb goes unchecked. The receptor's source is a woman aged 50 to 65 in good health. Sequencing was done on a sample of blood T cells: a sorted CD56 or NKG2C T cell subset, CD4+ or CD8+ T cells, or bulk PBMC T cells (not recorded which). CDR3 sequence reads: CSADPGAGGGETQYF.